This T cell receptor beta chain was found in a study of Ad26.COV2.S vaccination and SARS-CoV-2 variants (dated by TCRdb to about 2021). Regarding the complete study: Vaccine-arm donors were drawn from COV1001, a multicentre, randomized, double-blind, placebo-controlled phase I-IIa trial of Ad26.COV2.S in healthy adults. Ad26.COV2.S was administered intramuscularly at a dose of 5x10^10 or 1x10^11 viral particles, either as one shot or as two shots given 56 days apart. TCRbeta repertoire sequencing was used to assess the specificity and breadth of SARS-CoV-2-reactive T cell receptors after Ad26.COV2.S vaccination. The TCR-sequenced set comprised about 32 samples: around 20 Ad26.COV2.S vaccine recipients, 5 placebo recipients and 8 SARS-CoV-2 convalescent individuals. Trial participants were randomized into five groups of five, in which low-dose or high-dose Ad26.COV2.S was given once or twice, or placebo was given on both occasions. Investigators did not know the trial group allocation while performing experiments and assessing outcomes. Findings and caveats that apply to the study as a whole: The authors noted that the TCR breadth and depth analyses may have underestimated total T cell responses. The study was not powered to compare responses between vaccine doses or regimens. Substantial breadth of spike-specific CD8+ and CD4+ T cell responses was reported after vaccination. Spike-specific TCR breadth was higher in Ad26.COV2.S recipients than in placebo recipients (P = 0.0014). Non-spike TCR breadth was comparable between vaccine and placebo recipients, consistent with the vaccine containing only spike.

A note on this clone: Its antigen target is currently unknown. No much larger clone is present one base from it, and per-base qualities are unavailable.

CDR1 and CDR2 are read off the germline V gene (reference sequence) as MNHNY and SVGAGI. V lost 4 bases and J lost 1 base; the stretch between them is 7 bases long. The cysteine opens and the phenylalanine closes a CDR3 of 13 amino acids. Only the CDR3 region is kept as DNA, spanning 39 bases read in frame from base 1. The treatment or condition label here, explained by the study, means: 15 to 20 received Ad26.COV2.S at low or high dose, single or two shots; 5 received placebo; per-sample allocation not given. Repertoires of vaccine and placebo recipients were sequenced from samples taken on day 63 after the first injection. Between 29 July and 7 August 2020, Cohort 1b enrolled some 25 adults aged 18-55 years at one site in Boston, USA. Ad26.COV2.S was a replication-incompetent adenovirus type 26 vector expressing a prefusion-stabilized SARS-CoV-2 spike protein from the original Wuhan strain. The immunoSEQ Assay was the method used to sequence TCRbeta CDR3 regions. After extraction, genomic DNA underwent amplification by bias-controlled multiplex PCR, followed by high-throughput sequencing. On the authors' methods: To quantify the absolute abundance of every unique TCRbeta CDR3 region, sequences were collapsed and filtered. Usable DNA was measured by amplifying reference genes present in all nucleated cells, and TCRbeta template counts were normalized to that usable DNA to estimate T cell fraction. Repertoire TCRs were annotated as SARS-CoV-2-specific by exact matching of V gene, CDR3 amino acid sequence and J gene to a known reactive TCR set. The reference SARS-CoV-2 TCR set was obtained from MIRA and was filtered for enrichment in COVID-19-positive ImmuneCODE repertoires, whereby public or cross-reactive TCRs were removed. Drawing on the MIRA antigens, annotated TCRs were analysed further at the level of specific ORF or position within ORF. Breadth was defined as annotated unique rearrangements over total unique productive rearrangements; depth was the summed frequency of those rearrangements. Two-sided Wilcoxon rank-sum tests were used to compare TCR breadth between groups. The table comes from immuneACCESS by way of TCRdb, which keeps in-frame sequences with V and J called. Part of the clones is missing from these tables; in studies checked, under half for an unresolved V gene and the rest for unknown reasons. That table is the source of V, J and clone size, and D and trimming were worked out from the DNA. The sample records 300,000 to 350,000 clones, around 90% of which are singletons. The biggest ten clones account for around 5.5% of the sample.

The V and J segments used are TRBV6-6 and TRBJ1-2; no D gene is confidently identified. The origin of this receptor is a person between 18 and 60 years old who received the Ad26.COV2.S COVID-19 vaccine or a placebo. Sample: peripheral blood, taken in a trial of Ad26.COV2.S vaccine versus placebo. The encoded CDR3 is CASSLASNYGYTF. The DNA reads TGTGCCAGCAGTTTGGCCAGTAACTATGGCTACACCTTC.